This T cell receptor (beta chain) is from a study of T cells after somatic rescue of genetic block. Assay: immunoSEQ multiplex PCR; the TCRdb copy retains only in-frame clones and omits some. The sample consists of under 150,000 clones, about 90% of them appearing once. A single count supports this clone. The CDR3 length is 13 residues. Trimming cost V 0 bases and J 7 bases, with 6 bases left between them. Germline V gene data show CDR1 as MGHRA and CDR2 as YSYEKL. This sequence was found in a woman aged 18-29 years. J is TRBJ2-2 and V is TRBV4-1; no reliable D call. Sequenced sample: peripheral blood mononuclear cells (PBMCs). This chain's CDR3 is CASSQEKGGELFF. CDR3 nucleotide sequence: TGCGCCAGCAGCCAAGAGAAAGGCGGGGAGCTGTTTTTT.